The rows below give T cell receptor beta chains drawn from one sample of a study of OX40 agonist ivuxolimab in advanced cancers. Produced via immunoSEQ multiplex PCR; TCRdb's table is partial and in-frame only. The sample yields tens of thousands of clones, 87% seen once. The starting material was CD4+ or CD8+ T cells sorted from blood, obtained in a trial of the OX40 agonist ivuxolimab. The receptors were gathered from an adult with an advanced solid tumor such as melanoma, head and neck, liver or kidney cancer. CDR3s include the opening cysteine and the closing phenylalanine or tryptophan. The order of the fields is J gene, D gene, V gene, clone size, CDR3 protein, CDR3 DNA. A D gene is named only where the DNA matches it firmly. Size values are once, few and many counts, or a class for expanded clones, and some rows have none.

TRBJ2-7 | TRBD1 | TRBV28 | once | CASRSGTGGPYEQYF | TGTGCCAGCAGATCCGGGACAGGAGGACCCTACGAGCAGTACTTC
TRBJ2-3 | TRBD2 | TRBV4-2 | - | CASRTSTSGGWTDTQYF | TGTGCCAGCAGGACCTCGACTAGCGGGGGATGGACAGATACGCAGTATTTT
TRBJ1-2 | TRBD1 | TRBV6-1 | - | CAIRRGSNYGYTF | TGTGCCATCCGCAGGGGGAGCAACTATGGCTACACCTTC
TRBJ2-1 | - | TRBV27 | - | CASRTLEEQFF | TGTGCCAGCAGAACGTTGGAGGAGCAGTTCTTC
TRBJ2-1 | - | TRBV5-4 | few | CASSLLAGGGRDGEQFF | TGTGCCAGCAGCTTGCTGGCAGGGGGGGGAAGGGACGGTGAGCAGTTCTTC
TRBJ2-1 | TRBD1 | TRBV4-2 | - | CASSQAEGQGSYNEQFF | TGTGCCAGCAGCCAAGCTGAGGGACAGGGCTCCTACAATGAGCAGTTCTTC
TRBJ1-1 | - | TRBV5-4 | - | CASSFGLLGTEAFF | TGTGCCAGCAGCTTCGGACTCTTAGGTACTGAAGCTTTCTTT
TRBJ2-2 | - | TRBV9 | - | CASSVFTNTGELFF | TGTGCCAGCAGCGTTTTCACGAACACCGGGGAGCTGTTTTTT
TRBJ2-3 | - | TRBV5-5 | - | CASSLGPGIGTDTQYF | TGTGCCAGCAGCTTAGGGCCGGGGATAGGCACAGATACGCAGTATTTT
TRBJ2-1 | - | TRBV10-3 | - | CAISGAAQEQFF | TGTGCCATCAGTGGAGCTGCCCAAGAGCAGTTCTTC
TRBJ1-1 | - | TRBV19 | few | CASSIGGPEAFF | TGTGCCAGTAGTATCGGAGGGCCTGAAGCTTTCTTT
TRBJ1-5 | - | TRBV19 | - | CASSGFLGAFNQPQHF | TGTGCCAGTAGTGGCTTTTTGGGGGCCTTTAATCAGCCCCAGCATTTT
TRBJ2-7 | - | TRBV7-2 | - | CASSSGNYAAEQYF | TGTGCCAGCAGCTCTGGGAACTATGCGGCCGAGCAGTACTTC
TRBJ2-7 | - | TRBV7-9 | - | CASSLDGQKFYEQYF | TGTGCCAGCAGCTTAGATGGACAGAAGTTCTACGAGCAGTACTTC
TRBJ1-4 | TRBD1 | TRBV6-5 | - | CASSYSGTAHEKLFF | TGTGCCAGCAGTTACTCGGGGACAGCGCATGAAAAACTGTTTTTT
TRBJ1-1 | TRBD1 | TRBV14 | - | CASSQQGAVSTEAFF | TGTGCCAGCAGCCAACAGGGGGCCGTAAGCACTGAAGCTTTCTTT
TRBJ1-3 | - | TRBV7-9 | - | CASSLEGGNTIYF | TGTGCCAGCAGCTTAGAGGGGGGAAACACCATATATTTT
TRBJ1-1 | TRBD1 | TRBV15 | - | CATSRDRNTEAFF | TGTGCCACCAGCCGGGACAGGAACACTGAAGCTTTCTTT
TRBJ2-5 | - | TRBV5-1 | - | CASSPSVALGTQYF | TGTGCCAGCAGCCCGTCCGTAGCCCTAGGGACCCAGTACTTC
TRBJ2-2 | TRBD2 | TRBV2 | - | CASTKTRLAVNTGELFF | TGTGCCAGCACCAAAACCCGACTAGCGGTTAACACCGGGGAGCTGTTTTTT
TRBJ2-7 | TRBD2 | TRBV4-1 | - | CASSQAGVGERGDEQYF | TGCGCCAGCAGCCAAGCTGGGGTCGGCGAGCGGGGGGACGAGCAGTACTTC
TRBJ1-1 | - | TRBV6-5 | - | CASSSNTEGRAFF | TGTGCCAGCAGTTCGAACACGGAGGGAAGGGCTTTCTTT
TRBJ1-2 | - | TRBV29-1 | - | CSVEGGMNYGYTF | TGCAGCGTTGAAGGTGGGATGAACTATGGCTACACCTTC
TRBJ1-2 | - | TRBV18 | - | CASSPQTGKSGNYGYTF | TGTGCCAGCTCACCGCAGACTGGGAAGTCCGGAAACTATGGCTACACCTTC